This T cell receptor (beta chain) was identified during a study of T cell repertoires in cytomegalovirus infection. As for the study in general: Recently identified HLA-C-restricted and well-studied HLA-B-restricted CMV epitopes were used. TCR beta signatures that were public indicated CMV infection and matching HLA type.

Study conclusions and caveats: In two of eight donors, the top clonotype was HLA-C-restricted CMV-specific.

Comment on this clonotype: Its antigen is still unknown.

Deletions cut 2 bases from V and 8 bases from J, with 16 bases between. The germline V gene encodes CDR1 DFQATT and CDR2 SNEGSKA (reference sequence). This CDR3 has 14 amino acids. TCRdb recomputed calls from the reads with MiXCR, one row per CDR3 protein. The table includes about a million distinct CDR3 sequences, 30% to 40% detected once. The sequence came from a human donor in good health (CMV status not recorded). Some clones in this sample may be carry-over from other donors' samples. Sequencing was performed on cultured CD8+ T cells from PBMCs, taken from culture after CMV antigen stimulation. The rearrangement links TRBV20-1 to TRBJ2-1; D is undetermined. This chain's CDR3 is CSARSGPGGYEQFF. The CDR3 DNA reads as TGCAGTGCTAGATCCGGCCCGGGTGGGTATGAGCAGTTCTTC.